This section outlines one T cell receptor (beta chain) sequence together with its context. This entry is derived from a study of blood T cell repertoires in COVID-19. The CDR3 is made up of 15 amino acids. Germline lookup yields CDR1 LGHDT and CDR2 YNNKEL (reference sequence). The V and J ends lost 3 bases and 5 bases respectively, with 13 bases between them. Participants spanned ages about 18 to 90 years and resided in roughly 22 US areas. Profiling relied on immunoSEQ multiplex PCR, and the TCRdb table lists in-frame clones only, not all of them. The table lists around 240,000 clones, approximately 85% of them singletons.

This sequence originates from a woman between 45 and 60 years old who had recovered from COVID-19. The sample was PBMCs or T cells enriched from blood (not recorded which). This sequence joins TRBV3-1 (or the pseudogene TRBV3-2) and TRBJ2-2; perhaps TRBD1 as D (5 bases). The CDR3 is CASSQSQGRTGELFF. DNA of the CDR3: TGTGCCAGCAGCCAGAGCCAGGGAAGGACCGGGGAGCTGTTTTTT.